The TCR beta chain under discussion was sequenced for a study of molecular identifiers for immune sequencing clone quantification. Researchers sorted naive CD8 T cells as cells that were CD8+CD4-CCR7+CD45RA+. This clonotype was seen repeatedly, ten times or more. Bulk TCR libraries were made with methods that had been previously described and with listed TCR primers. One entry per CDR3 protein results from TCRdb running MiXCR on the PCR reads. Of under 800,000 distinct CDR3 sequences in the sample, 25% were seen once. Trimming at V came to 4 bases and at J to 4 bases, leaving 9 bases not matched to a gene. The V gene's germline CDR1 is SQVTM and CDR2 ANQGSEA. CDR3 length: 14 residues.

This TCR came from a human donor in good health. Some libraries in this study had Jurkat cell RNA spiked in. Sequencing used naive CD8+ T cells from blood, with Jurkat cell RNA spiked in. As for subset: FACS-sorted CD8+CD4-CCR7+CD45RA+ naive T cells. The chain carries TRBV29-1 and TRBJ2-7, with 8 nucleotides matching TRBD2. Here the CDR3 reads CSVVLAGGGYEQYF. In DNA, the CDR3 is TGCAGCGTTGTATTGGCGGGAGGTGGTTACGAGCAGTACTTC.